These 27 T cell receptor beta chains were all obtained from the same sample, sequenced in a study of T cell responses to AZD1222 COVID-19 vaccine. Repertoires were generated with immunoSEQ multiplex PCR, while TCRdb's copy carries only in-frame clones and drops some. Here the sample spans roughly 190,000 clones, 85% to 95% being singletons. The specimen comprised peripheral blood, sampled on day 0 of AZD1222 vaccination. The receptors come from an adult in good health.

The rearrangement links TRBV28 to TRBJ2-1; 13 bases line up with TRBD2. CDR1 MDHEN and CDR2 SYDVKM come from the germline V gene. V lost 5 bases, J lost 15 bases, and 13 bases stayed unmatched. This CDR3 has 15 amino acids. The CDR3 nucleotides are TGTGCCAGCAGTCCGGGACTAGCGGGAAAAGGGGGCCCGTTCTTC. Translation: CASSPGLAGKGGPFF.

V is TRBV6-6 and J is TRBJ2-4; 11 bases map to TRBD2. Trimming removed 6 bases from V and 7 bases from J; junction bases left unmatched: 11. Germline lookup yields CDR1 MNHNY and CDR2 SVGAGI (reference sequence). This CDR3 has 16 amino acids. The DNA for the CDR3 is TGTGCCAGCAGCCGTACCGGTAGCGGGGGGGCCAACATTCAGTACTTC. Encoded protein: CASSRTGSGGANIQYF.

The DNA of the CDR3 is TGTGCCAGCAGCTTCGGGGCAGCCCAAGAGACCCAGTACTTC. Translated, it gives CASSFGAAQETQYF. The chain couples TRBV11-2 to TRBJ2-5; D assignment may be TRBD1 or TRBD2 (5 bases each). Germline loops: CDR1 SGHAT, CDR2 FQNNGV. The V and J ends lost 3 bases and 1 base respectively, with 9 bases between them. There are 14 residues in the CDR3.

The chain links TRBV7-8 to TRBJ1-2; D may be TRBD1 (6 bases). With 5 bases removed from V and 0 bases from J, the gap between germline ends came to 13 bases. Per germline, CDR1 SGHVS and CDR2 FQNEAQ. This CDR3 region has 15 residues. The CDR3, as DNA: TGTGCCAGCAGCCCACAGGGATTAGCTAACTATGGCTACACCTTC. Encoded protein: CASSPQGLANYGYTF. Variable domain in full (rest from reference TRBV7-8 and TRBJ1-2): GAGVSQSPRYKVAKRGQDVALRCDPISGHVSLFWYQQALGQGPEFLTYFQNEAQLDKSGLPSDRFFAERPEGSVSTLKIQRTQQEDSAVYLCASSPQGLANYGYTFGSGTRLTVV.

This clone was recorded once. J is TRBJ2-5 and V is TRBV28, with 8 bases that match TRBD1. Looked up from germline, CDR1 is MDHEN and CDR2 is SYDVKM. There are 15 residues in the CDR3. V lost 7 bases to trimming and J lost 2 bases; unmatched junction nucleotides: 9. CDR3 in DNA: TGTGCCAGCACCCTTAGGACAGGGCTGCAAGAGACCCAGTACTTC. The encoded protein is CASTLRTGLQETQYF.

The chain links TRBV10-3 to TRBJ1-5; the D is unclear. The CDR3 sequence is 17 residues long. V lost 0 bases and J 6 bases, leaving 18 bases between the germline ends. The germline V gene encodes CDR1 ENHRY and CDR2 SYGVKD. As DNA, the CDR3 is TGTGCCATCAGTGAGTCGGGCGGGTCAACAGCGCGTCAGCCCCAGCATTTT. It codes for CAISESGGSTARQPQHF.

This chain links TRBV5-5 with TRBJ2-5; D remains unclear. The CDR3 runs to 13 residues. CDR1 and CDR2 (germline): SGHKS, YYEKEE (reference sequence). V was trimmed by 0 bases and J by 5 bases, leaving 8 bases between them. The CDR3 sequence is CASSLGGFETQYF. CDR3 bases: TGTGCCAGCAGCTTGGGGGGTTTCGAGACCCAGTACTTC.

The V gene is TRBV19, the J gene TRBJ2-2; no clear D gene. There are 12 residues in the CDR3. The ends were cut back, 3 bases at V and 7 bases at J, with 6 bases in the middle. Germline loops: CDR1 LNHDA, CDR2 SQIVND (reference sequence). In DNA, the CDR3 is TGTGCCAGTAGTATTAATAACGGGGAGCTGTTTTTT. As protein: CASSINNGELFF.

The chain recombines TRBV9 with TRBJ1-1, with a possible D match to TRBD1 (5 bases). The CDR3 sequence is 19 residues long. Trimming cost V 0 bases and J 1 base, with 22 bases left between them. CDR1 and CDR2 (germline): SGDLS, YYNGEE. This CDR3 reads CASSVGGRVRPMENTEAFF. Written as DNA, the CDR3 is TGTGCCAGCAGCGTAGGGGGCAGGGTCCGGCCAATGGAGAACACTGAAGCTTTCTTT.

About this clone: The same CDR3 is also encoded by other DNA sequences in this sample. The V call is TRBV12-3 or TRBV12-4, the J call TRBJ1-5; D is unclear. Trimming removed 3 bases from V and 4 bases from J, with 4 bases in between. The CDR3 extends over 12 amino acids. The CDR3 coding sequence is TGTGCCAGCAGTTTGAATAATCAGCCCCAGCATTTT. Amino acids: CASSLNNQPQHF.

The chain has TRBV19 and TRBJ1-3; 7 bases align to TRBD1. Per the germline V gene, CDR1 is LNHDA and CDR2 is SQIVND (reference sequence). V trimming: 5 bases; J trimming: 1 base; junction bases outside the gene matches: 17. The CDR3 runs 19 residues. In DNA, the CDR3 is TGTGCCAGTAGTCCCCGGGACAGTCCGGAACGGTGGTCTGGAAACACCATATATTTT. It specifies CASSPRDSPERWSGNTIYF.

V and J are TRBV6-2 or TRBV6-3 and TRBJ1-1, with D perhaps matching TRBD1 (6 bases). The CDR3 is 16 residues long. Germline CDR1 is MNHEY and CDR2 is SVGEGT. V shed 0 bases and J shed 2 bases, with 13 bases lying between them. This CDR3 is CASSYSTGGGNTEAFF. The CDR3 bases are TGTGCCAGCAGTTACTCGACCGGGGGCGGAAACACTGAAGCTTTCTTT.

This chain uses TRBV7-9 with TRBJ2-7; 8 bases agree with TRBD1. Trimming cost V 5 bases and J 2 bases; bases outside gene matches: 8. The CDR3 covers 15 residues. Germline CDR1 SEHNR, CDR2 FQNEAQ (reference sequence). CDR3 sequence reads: CASSRGTGATYEQYF. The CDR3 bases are TGTGCCAGCAGCCGCGGGACAGGCGCTACCTACGAGCAGTACTTC.

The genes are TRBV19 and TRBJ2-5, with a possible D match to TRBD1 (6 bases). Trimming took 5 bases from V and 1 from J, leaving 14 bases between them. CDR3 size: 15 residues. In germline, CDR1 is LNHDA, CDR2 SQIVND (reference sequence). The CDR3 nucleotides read TGTGCCAGTAGTTCGACAGGTTTGGGCCAAGAGACCCAGTACTTC. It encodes CASSSTGLGQETQYF.

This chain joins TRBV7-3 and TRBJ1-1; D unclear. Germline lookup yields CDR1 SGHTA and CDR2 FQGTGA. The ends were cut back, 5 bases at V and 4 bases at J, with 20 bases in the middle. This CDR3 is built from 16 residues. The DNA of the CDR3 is TGTGCCAGCAGCCCAGTTGGGTCGGTGAGAGGCACTGAAGCTTTCTTT. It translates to CASSPVGSVRGTEAFF.

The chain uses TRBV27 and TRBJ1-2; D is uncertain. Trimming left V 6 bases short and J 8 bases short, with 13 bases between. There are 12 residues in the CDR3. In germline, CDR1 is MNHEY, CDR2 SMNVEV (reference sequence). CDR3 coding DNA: TGTGCCAGCAGCCCCCCGGCAGGCGGCTACACCTTC. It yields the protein CASSPPAGGYTF.

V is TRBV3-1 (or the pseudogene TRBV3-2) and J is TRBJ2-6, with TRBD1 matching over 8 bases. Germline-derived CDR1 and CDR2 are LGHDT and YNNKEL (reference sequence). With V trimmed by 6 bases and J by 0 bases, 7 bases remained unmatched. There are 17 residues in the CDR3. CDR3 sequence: CASSHGQGRSGANVLTF. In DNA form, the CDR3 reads TGTGCCAGCAGTCACGGACAGGGCCGCTCTGGGGCCAACGTCCTGACTTTC.

In DNA form, the CDR3 reads TGTGCCAGCAGCTTAAGGCTCACCGGGGAGCTGTTTTTT. The encoded protein is CASSLRLTGELFF. This chain uses TRBV11-3 with TRBJ2-2; D gene unclear. Germline assignment: CDR1 SGHNT and CDR2 YENEEA. This CDR3 has 13 amino acids. The V and J ends lost 2 bases and 4 bases respectively, with 5 bases between them.

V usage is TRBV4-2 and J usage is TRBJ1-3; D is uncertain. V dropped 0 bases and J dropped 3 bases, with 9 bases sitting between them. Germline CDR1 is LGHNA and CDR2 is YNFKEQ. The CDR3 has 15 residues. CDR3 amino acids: CASSQESGNGNTIYF. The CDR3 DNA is TGTGCCAGCAGCCAAGAATCGGGGAATGGAAACACCATATATTTT.

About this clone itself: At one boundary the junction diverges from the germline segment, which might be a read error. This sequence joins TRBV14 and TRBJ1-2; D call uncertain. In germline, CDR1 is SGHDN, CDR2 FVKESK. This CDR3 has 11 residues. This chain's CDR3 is CASSQGYTVHF. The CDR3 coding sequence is TGTGCCAGCAGCCAAGGGTATACAGTCCACTTC.

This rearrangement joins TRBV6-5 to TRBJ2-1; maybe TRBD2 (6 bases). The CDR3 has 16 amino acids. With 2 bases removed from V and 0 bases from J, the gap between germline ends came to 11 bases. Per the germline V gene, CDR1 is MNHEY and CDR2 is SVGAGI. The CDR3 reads CASSYTRRGSYNEQFF. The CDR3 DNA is TGTGCCAGCAGTTACACTAGGAGGGGCTCCTACAATGAGCAGTTCTTC.

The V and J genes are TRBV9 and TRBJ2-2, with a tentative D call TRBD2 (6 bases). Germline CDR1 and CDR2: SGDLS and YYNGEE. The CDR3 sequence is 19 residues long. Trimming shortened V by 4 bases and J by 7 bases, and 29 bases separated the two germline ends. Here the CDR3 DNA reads TGTGCCAGCAGCTCAAATCTAATCCGGGACTGGTCGAGGGGCGGGGAGCTGTTTTTT. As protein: CASSSNLIRDWSRGGELFF.

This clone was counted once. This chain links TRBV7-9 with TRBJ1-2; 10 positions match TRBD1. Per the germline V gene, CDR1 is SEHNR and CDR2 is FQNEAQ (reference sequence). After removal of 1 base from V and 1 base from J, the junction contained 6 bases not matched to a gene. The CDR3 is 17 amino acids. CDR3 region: CASSLVGQGNYNYGYTF. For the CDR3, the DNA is TGTGCCAGCAGCTTAGTGGGACAGGGGAATTATAACTATGGCTACACCTTC.

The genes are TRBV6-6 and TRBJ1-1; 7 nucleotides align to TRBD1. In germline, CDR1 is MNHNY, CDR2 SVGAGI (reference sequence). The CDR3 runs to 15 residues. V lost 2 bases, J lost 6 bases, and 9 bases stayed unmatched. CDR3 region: CASSYDLAGGPEAFF. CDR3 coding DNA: TGTGCCAGCAGTTACGACCTCGCAGGGGGACCTGAAGCTTTCTTT.

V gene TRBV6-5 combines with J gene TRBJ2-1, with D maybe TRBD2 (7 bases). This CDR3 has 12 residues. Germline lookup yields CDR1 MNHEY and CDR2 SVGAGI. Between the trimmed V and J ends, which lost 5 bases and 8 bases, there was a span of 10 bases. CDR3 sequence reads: CASSRGGDEQFF. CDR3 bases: TGTGCCAGCAGTAGGGGGGGTGATGAGCAGTTCTTC.

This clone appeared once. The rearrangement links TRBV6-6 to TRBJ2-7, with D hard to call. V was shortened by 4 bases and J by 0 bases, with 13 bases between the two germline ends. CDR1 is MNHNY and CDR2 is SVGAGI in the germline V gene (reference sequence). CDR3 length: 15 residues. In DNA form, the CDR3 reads TGTGCCAGCAGTTCCCTAGACCCCAGCTCCTACGAGCAGTACTTC. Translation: CASSSLDPSSYEQYF.

The CDR3 protein is CASSYRDSTGELFF. The CDR3 region has the DNA TGCGCCAGCAGCTACCGGGACAGCACCGGGGAGCTGTTTTTT. The chain carries TRBV5-1 and TRBJ2-2, with TRBD1 identical over 7 bases. V shed 3 bases and J 4 bases; nucleotides not matched to a gene: 3. This CDR3 region has 14 residues. The germline V gene has CDR1 SGHRS and CDR2 YFSETQ.